This TCR beta chain was found in a study of regulatory T cells in long-lasting Graves disease. Investigators prepared the TCR beta libraries by applying iRepertoire HTBI primers and Arm-PCR of CDR3 regions. Using its own MiXCR run on the multiplex PCR reads, TCRdb lists one record per CDR3 protein. This table has hundreds of thousands of distinct CDR3 sequences, around 15% appearing once. Specified time point: newly diagnosed GD, antithyroid drugs for less than 3 months. Researchers made the TCR library from RNA that was extracted from PBMCs. There are 12 residues in the CDR3. The germline gives CDR1 MNHNS, CDR2 SASEGT. V lost 0 bases, J lost 8 bases, and 5 bases lay in between. The table lists this clonotype with a few counts. These sequences were also reported in another study, on T cells in Graves' hyperthyroidism and ophthalmopathy. That work contributes: Diagnostic assessment was based on clinical symptoms, serum thyroxine and TRAb, thyroid ultrasound and orbital computed tomography.

This material consisted of peripheral blood mononuclear cells (PBMCs), taken at new diagnosis, from a patient treated with antithyroid drugs. This chain connects TRBV6-1 to TRBJ2-1; D gene uncertain. The sequence was obtained from a man younger than 35 with Graves disease. The CDR3 region has the DNA TGTGCCAGCAGTGAAGCGCGGTATGAGCAGTTCTTC. It translates to CASSEARYEQFF.